This T cell receptor beta chain stems from a study of blood T cell repertoires in COVID-19. This clone was picked up many times. V lost 9 bases and J lost 4, with 19 bases in between. Germline V gene data show CDR1 as LNHDA and CDR2 as SQIVND (reference sequence). The CDR3 length is 15 residues. The table came from immunoSEQ multiplex PCR; TCRdb's copy has only in-frame clones and leaves some out. The data hold about 160,000 clones, with 80% observed a single time. The recovered donors of Cohort 3 showed two negative PCRs, clearance, or symptom resolution. The chain uses TRBV19 and TRBJ2-1, with D maybe TRBD1 (6 bases). This receptor was obtained from an older woman who had recovered from COVID-19. The sequenced sample was PBMCs or T cells enriched from blood (not recorded which). The CDR3 bases are TGTGCCAGCTCCGAGTTGGCAGGGGTATACAATGAGCAGTTCTTC. The encoded protein is CASSELAGVYNEQFF.